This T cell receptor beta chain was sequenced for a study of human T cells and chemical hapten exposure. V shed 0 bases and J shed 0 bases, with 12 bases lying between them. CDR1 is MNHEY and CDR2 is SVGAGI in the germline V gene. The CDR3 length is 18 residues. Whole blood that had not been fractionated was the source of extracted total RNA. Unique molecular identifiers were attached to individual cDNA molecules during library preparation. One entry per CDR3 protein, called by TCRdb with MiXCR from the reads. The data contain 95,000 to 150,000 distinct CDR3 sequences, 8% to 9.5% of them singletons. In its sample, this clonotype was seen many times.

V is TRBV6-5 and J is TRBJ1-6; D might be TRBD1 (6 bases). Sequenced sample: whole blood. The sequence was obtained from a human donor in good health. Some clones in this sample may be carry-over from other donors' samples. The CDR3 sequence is CASSYSTGTSSYNSPLHF. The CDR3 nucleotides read TGTGCCAGCAGTTACTCGACTGGGACAAGCTCCTATAATTCACCCCTCCACTTT.